Listed here are 13 T cell receptor beta chains from one sample, sequenced in a study of control samples from healthy donors and cancer patients. The repertoire was sequenced with immunoSEQ multiplex PCR; TCRdb's copy has only in-frame clones and lacks some. Of about 150,000 clones listed, over 85% are singletons. Sequencing used blood. The receptors shown here come from a woman in her thirties or forties in good health.

The V call is TRBV4-3, the J call TRBJ1-3; 7 positions agree with TRBD1. The CDR3 length is 16 residues. V was clipped by 0 bases and J by 3 bases; unmatched bases: 5. Germline CDR1 and CDR2: LGHNA and YSLEER. CDR3 DNA: TGCGCCAGCAGCCAAGACCCCGACAGGGTTGGAAACACCATATATTTT. Translation: CASSQDPDRVGNTIYF.

V is TRBV11-1 and J is TRBJ1-1; D gene uncertain. Per the germline V gene, CDR1 is SGHAT and CDR2 is FQDESV (reference sequence). V was cut by 4 bases and J by 6 bases, with 15 bases left in between. The CDR3 is 14 amino acids. The CDR3 reads CASSSVTPPAEAFF. The CDR3 DNA reads TGTGCCAGCAGCTCGGTAACCCCCCCGGCTGAAGCTTTCTTT.

The gene calls are TRBV6-2 or TRBV6-3 and TRBJ2-3; 7 bases match TRBD2. Germline V gene data show CDR1 as MNHEY and CDR2 as SVGEGT. V lost 2 bases to trimming and J lost 2 bases; unmatched junction nucleotides: 7. The CDR3 spans 16 residues. This CDR3 reads CASSYGASGDTDTQYF. In DNA, the CDR3 is TGTGCCAGCAGTTACGGGGCTAGCGGAGACACAGATACGCAGTATTTT.

This clone was picked up one time. V gene TRBV5-6 combines with J gene TRBJ1-4; D not resolved. Germline loops: CDR1 SGHDT, CDR2 YYEEEE. Trimming removed 1 base at V and 7 bases at J, with 11 bases between. The CDR3 extends over 14 amino acids. CDR3 amino acids: CASSLSSPSEKLFF. CDR3 sequence (DNA): TGTGCCAGCAGCTTGTCATCGCCTTCTGAAAAACTGTTTTTT.

The chain recombines TRBV12-3 or TRBV12-4 with TRBJ1-4; the D gene is possibly TRBD1 (6 bases). The V end was cut by 8 bases, the J end by 7 bases, with 11 bases between. The CDR3 has 12 amino acids. CDR3 sequence (DNA): TGTGCCAGCGGGCAGGGGAGTGAAAAACTGTTTTTT. This encodes CASGQGSEKLFF.

The rearrangement joins TRBV18 to TRBJ1-4; 7 bases fit TRBD1. The CDR3 spans 15 residues. CDR1 is KGHSH, CDR2 LQKENI, per germline. Germline trimming cut 3 bases from V and 4 bases from J; bases unmatched to any gene: 5. CDR3: CASSPTGASNEKLFF. CDR3 bases: TGTGCCAGCTCACCTACAGGGGCGAGTAATGAAAAACTGTTTTTT.

The chain links TRBV19 to TRBJ1-1; D unclear. Germline V CDR1 and CDR2: LNHDA, SQIVND (reference sequence). The V end was cut by 3 bases, the J end by 0 bases, with 11 bases between. CDR3 length: 15 amino acids. The CDR3 DNA reads as TGTGCCAGTAGTATTCAGGAAGCAATGAACACTGAAGCTTTCTTT. As protein: CASSIQEAMNTEAFF.

The rearrangement uses TRBV3-1 (or the pseudogene TRBV3-2) and TRBJ2-1; no reliable D call. Germline V gives CDR1 LGHDT, CDR2 YNNKEL (reference sequence). Trimming took off 4 bases at V and 6 bases at J, with 4 bases between the two ends. CDR3 size: 11 residues. This CDR3 reads CASSLLNEQFF. The CDR3 DNA sequence: TGTGCCAGCAGCCTACTCAATGAGCAGTTCTTC.

This chain connects TRBV5-1 to TRBJ2-3; D gene ambiguous. The CDR3 runs 13 residues. The germline V gene has CDR1 SGHRS and CDR2 YFSETQ. V was cut by 9 bases and J by 4 bases, with 15 bases left in between. CDR3 sequence (DNA): TGCGCCACCTCTAAGGGCCAGGCAGATACGCAGTATTTT. Translating it yields CATSKGQADTQYF.

This clone showed up just once. The rearrangement links TRBV11-2 to TRBJ2-3; D is undetermined. Germline V lookup: CDR1 SGHAT, CDR2 FQNNGV. The CDR3 totals 17 residues. The V gene lost 2 bases and the J gene lost 2 bases, with 17 bases spanning the gap. The CDR3 reads CASSLRDWGGPTDTQYF. DNA for the CDR3: TGTGCCAGCAGCTTAAGGGATTGGGGTGGGCCCACAGATACGCAGTATTTT.

The V call is TRBV13, the J call TRBJ2-5; D unclear. V was pared by 2 bases and J by 5 bases, with 9 bases between. The CDR3 is 13 amino acids. The germline gives CDR1 PRHDT, CDR2 FYEKMQ (reference sequence). The CDR3 loop reads CASSLPTVETQYF. Here the CDR3 DNA reads TGTGCCAGCAGCTTACCCACCGTGGAGACCCAGTACTTC.

CDR3 coding DNA: TGTGCCAGTAGTATAGTGGGACAGGGAAACGTCATTCAGTACTTC. Protein product: CASSIVGQGNVIQYF. The J gene is TRBJ2-4, the V gene TRBV19, with 9 nucleotides matching TRBD1. This CDR3 is built from 15 residues. Looked up from germline, CDR1 is LNHDA and CDR2 is SQIVND (reference sequence). Losses at the gene ends were 1 base for V and 9 bases for J; bases not matched to a gene: 7.

CDR3 nucleotide sequence: TGTGCCAGCAGTTTCGTCCGGGACAGGGTGCGCGACGAGCAGTACTTC. Residues: CASSFVRDRVRDEQYF. The chain combines TRBV6-2 or TRBV6-3 with TRBJ2-7; 9 bases align to TRBD1. Per germline, CDR1 MNHEY and CDR2 SVGEGT. V lost 4 bases and J lost 5; bases outside the gene matches: 12. CDR3 length: 16 amino acids.